This TCR beta chain stems from a study of shared clonotypes between healthy human individuals. Germline V gene lookup returns CDR1 KGHSH and CDR2 LQKENI. V was clipped by 3 bases and J by 0 bases, with 15 bases between them. CDR3 length: 16 amino acids. The assay was immunoSEQ multiplex PCR, and TCRdb's table has in-frame clones only and misses some. The sample yields under 2,500,000 clones, under 97% seen once. Material: naive CD4+ T cells sorted from blood. Regarding subset: CD45RA+ positively selected. The source is a man between 18 and 35 years old in good health. V and J are TRBV18 and TRBJ2-7; no clear D gene. The CDR3 DNA reads TGTGCCAGCTCACCTACTTCACTCCGGAGCTCCTACGAGCAGTACTTC. Protein: CASSPTSLRSSYEQYF.